This is a list of T cell receptor beta chains from one sample in a study of patients and donors after allogeneic stem cell transplantation. TCRdb redid the calling of the RT-PCR reads with MiXCR, one entry per CDR3 protein. Among around 240,000 distinct CDR3 sequences listed, around 14% were seen once. The specimen was blood, either unsorted or a sorted T cell fraction (not recorded which). All receptors come from a human donor who was either an allogeneic HSCT recipient or a stem cell or donor lymphocyte infusion donor (not recorded which). It is not recorded whose cells these are; they may come from a transplant donor. Both conserved end residues are part of each CDR3. The D gene is left open where the match is weak. Clone size appears in some rows only: once, few, many, or a class for an expanded clone.

clone_size	v_call	d_call	j_call	cdr3_aa	cdr3_nt
NA	TRBV12-5	NA	TRBJ2-7	CASGLSGRVNYEQYF	TGTGCTAGTGGTTTGAGTGGCAGGGTCAACTACGAGCAGTACTTC
many	TRBV5-6	NA	TRBJ1-3	CASSSPTATGNTIYF	TGTGCCAGCAGCTCGCCGACAGCCACTGGAAACACCATATATTTT
few	TRBV11-2	TRBD2	TRBJ2-1	CASSFTSGSLDEQFF	TGTGCCAGCAGCTTCACTAGCGGGAGCTTAGATGAGCAGTTCTTC
medium-sized	TRBV5-1	TRBD2	TRBJ2-6	CASSLVLAGPVSGANVLTF	TGCGCCAGCAGCTTGGTCCTAGCGGGACCCGTCTCTGGGGCCAACGTCCTGACTTTC
NA	TRBV5-1	TRBD1	TRBJ2-5	CASSPDRGATQYF	TGCGCCAGCAGCCCAGACAGGGGCGCGACCCAGTACTTC
many	TRBV5-5	TRBD2	TRBJ2-1	CASSPLAGINNEQFF	TGTGCCAGCAGCCCTCTAGCGGGGATCAACAATGAGCAGTTCTTC
few	TRBV12-3/TRBV12-4	NA	TRBJ2-2	CASSFSQSRELFF	TGTGCCAGCAGTTTCAGCCAATCCCGGGAGCTGTTTTTT
few	TRBV5-1	NA	TRBJ2-7	CASSLAVSGFSYEQYF	TGCGCCAGCAGCTTGGCGGTGTCAGGGTTCTCCTACGAGCAGTACTTC
NA	TRBV20-1	NA	TRBJ1-6	CSAPGGVNSPLHF	TGCAGTGCTCCGGGGGGGGTCAATTCACCCCTCCACTTT
many	TRBV7-6	TRBD2	TRBJ2-2	CASSVGLAGGGTGELFF	TGTGCCAGCAGCGTCGGACTAGCGGGAGGTGGCACCGGGGAGCTGTTTTTT
few	TRBV5-1	NA	TRBJ2-1	CASSFTSWNSGRNEQFF	TGCGCCAGCAGCTTCACTTCTTGGAATAGCGGACGAAATGAGCAGTTCTTC
many	TRBV6-1	TRBD1	TRBJ1-3	CASRRPTGDGNTIYF	TGTGCCAGCAGGCGACCGACAGGGGACGGAAACACCATATATTTT
many	TRBV5-1	NA	TRBJ2-2	CASTLDSNTGELFF	TGCGCCAGCACACTTGATTCGAACACCGGGGAGCTGTTTTTT
many	TRBV29-1	NA	TRBJ2-5	CSAPADRGLSETQYF	TGCAGCGCCCCGGCGGATCGGGGGTTGTCAGAGACCCAGTACTTC
many	TRBV20-1	NA	TRBJ1-6	CSAFLGGSSYNSPLHF	TGCAGTGCTTTCCTGGGGGGGAGCTCCTATAATTCACCCCTCCACTTT
NA	TRBV7-2	NA	TRBJ2-5	CASSPPTGRTQYF	TGTGCCAGCAGTCCGCCGACTGGACGCACCCAGTACTTC
NA	TRBV2	NA	TRBJ2-7	CASSVRGTYEQYF	TGTGCCAGCAGTGTCAGGGGAACCTACGAGCAGTACTTC
NA	TRBV7-6	NA	TRBJ1-1	CASSLKAGSTEAFF	TGTGCCAGCAGCTTAAAGGCAGGGAGCACTGAAGCTTTCTTT
NA	TRBV6-1	TRBD1	TRBJ2-5	CASRKTGGDETQYF	TGTGCCAGCAGAAAGACAGGGGGCGATGAGACCCAGTACTTC
few	TRBV28	NA	TRBJ2-3	CASSKRTTSTDTQYF	TGTGCCAGCAGTAAGCGGACCACTAGCACAGATACGCAGTATTTT
many	TRBV29-1	TRBD1	TRBJ2-7	CSVPTGTGRNEQYF	TGCAGCGTCCCGACCGGGACAGGGAGGAACGAGCAGTACTTC
NA	TRBV20-1	TRBD1	TRBJ2-4	CSATFRQGAYIQYF	TGCAGTGCTACTTTCCGGCAGGGGGCGTACATTCAGTACTTC
NA	TRBV6-1	TRBD1	TRBJ2-7	CASRDGQAPYEQYF	TGTGCCAGCAGAGACGGACAGGCCCCCTACGAGCAGTACTTC
NA	TRBV6-1	NA	TRBJ2-3	CASSEAWSTDTQYF	TGTGCCAGCAGTGAAGCCTGGAGCACAGATACGCAGTATTTT
many	TRBV29-1	NA	TRBJ1-1	CSVAGIGSMNTEAFF	TGCAGCGTTGCCGGGATCGGATCCATGAACACTGAAGCTTTCTTT
medium-sized	TRBV5-1	NA	TRBJ1-1	CASSFPGTATEAFF	TGCGCCAGCAGCTTTCCGGGGACGGCGACTGAAGCTTTCTTT
many	TRBV29-1	NA	TRBJ1-2	CSVENRPYGYTF	TGCAGCGTTGAAAACAGACCCTATGGCTACACCTTC
few	TRBV5-6	TRBD1	TRBJ1-6	CASSSRGTGVNSPLHF	TGTGCCAGCAGCTCCAGGGGGACAGGGGTGAATTCACCCCTCCACTTT
few	TRBV20-1	TRBD1	TRBJ1-1	CSATPTGLLEAFF	TGCAGTGCTACGCCGACAGGGTTGCTGGAAGCTTTCTTT
many	TRBV5-1	TRBD1	TRBJ1-1	CASRGQRNTEAFF	TGCGCCAGCAGGGGACAGAGGAACACTGAAGCTTTCTTT
NA	TRBV2	TRBD1	TRBJ1-6	CASSEVGQGGPLHF	TGTGCCAGCAGTGAGGTGGGACAGGGAGGCCCCCTCCACTTT
many	TRBV18	TRBD2	TRBJ2-1	CASSSSGEYNEQFF	TGTGCCAGCTCTTCTAGCGGAGAGTACAATGAGCAGTTCTTC
NA	TRBV15	NA	TRBJ1-2	CATSRDLASRYGYTF	TGTGCCACCAGCAGAGATTTGGCCAGCCGCTATGGCTACACCTTC
NA	TRBV9	NA	TRBJ1-5	CASSLEGNSNQPQHF	TGTGCCAGCAGCCTGGAGGGGAATAGCAATCAGCCCCAGCATTTT
many	TRBV15	NA	TRBJ1-2	CATSRDLAGYGYTF	TGTGCCACCAGCAGAGACTTAGCAGGGTATGGCTACACCTTC
few	TRBV6-1	NA	TRBJ2-5	CASSTPQDFNQETQYF	TGTGCCAGCAGTACGCCTCAGGACTTTAACCAAGAGACCCAGTACTTC